This TCR beta chain was obtained from a study of blood T cell repertoires in COVID-19. The wider study: The cDNA or gDNA used as material had been derived from T cells, B-cell-depleted T cells, or PBMCs.

V was clipped by 8 bases and J by 1 base, with 18 bases between them. In germline, CDR1 is LNHDA, CDR2 SQIVND (reference sequence). The CDR3 runs to 15 residues. Assay: immunoSEQ multiplex PCR; the TCRdb copy retains only in-frame clones and omits some. The profile shows over 150,000 clones, more than 70% of them singletons. Cohort 3 recovered donors had two negative PCRs, clearance, or symptom resolution. The source is a man aged 40-49 years who had recovered from COVID-19. The sample consisted of PBMCs or T cells enriched from blood (not recorded which). This chain joins TRBV19 and TRBJ2-7; D is perhaps TRBD2 (6 bases). CDR3 nucleotides: TGTGCCAGTTCCCCTGCCCAGCGGGTATCCTACGAGCAGTACTTC. As protein: CASSPAQRVSYEQYF.